This T cell receptor beta chain emerged from a study of blood T cell repertoires in COVID-19 (TCRdb year 2020). At the level of the whole study: Collaborator samples came from the United States, Italy and Spain and covered acute and convalescent phases of COVID-19. The material from the prospective study consisted of cDNA or gDNA derived from T cells, B-cell-depleted T cells, or PBMCs. Deeply sampled blood TCRbeta repertoires from subjects exposed to, actively infected with, or recovered from COVID-19 were included in the dataset. The repertoires were released in a freely available public database meant as a resource for research on the immune response to SARS-CoV-2. Samples were obtained from the ongoing ImmuneRACE study (first 160 participants) and from over 1,000 subjects provided by 6 global collaborators. Sample metadata almost always included a de-identified subject ID, COVID-19 status, age in years and sex. Where HLA class I and class II types were available, the types were taken from metadata supplied by the sample provider, not from assay-based typing. Broad study findings and their caveats: The quantity of clinical and demographic metadata differed by source and by participant and was supplied without curation.

The germline V gene (reference sequence) gives CDR1 as LGHDT and CDR2 as YNNKEL. The CDR3 contains 13 residues, cysteine and phenylalanine counted. The CDR3 DNA has 39 bases and is translated from base 1. Trimming takes 2 bases from V and 9 bases from J, and the germline ends sit 13 bases apart. Each collaborating institution followed its own protocols to collect whole blood in K2EDTA tubes. For TCRbeta analysis, collaborators shipped samples as frozen whole blood, isolated PBMCs, or DNA extracted from either of those sample types. This clone was recorded a few times. It has no known antigen specificity. The sample holds no much larger clone one base away, and base qualities are not on file. TCRbeta CDR3 regions were amplified from genomic DNA by means of the immunoSEQ Assay, a bias-controlled multiplex PCR. The published analysis was carried out like this. Within the assay, amplification of reference gene primers was used to estimate how many nucleated cells each sample contained. To quantify the absolute abundance of each unique TCRbeta CDR3 rearrangement, sequence reads were collapsed and filtered. Productive Simpson clonality was computed per sample as the square root of Simpson's diversity index over productive rearrangements. The table was pulled from immuneACCESS by TCRdb, which kept in-frame rearrangements only. Such tables lose some clones; where checked, under half of the loss comes from unresolved V genes, and the rest has no known cause. V and J calls and clone size follow that table, whereas D and trimming were derived from the DNA. For this sample the table gives under 250,000 clones, of which around four fifths were detected only once. Of the sample, 2% to 3% falls within the top ten clones.

The TCR originated in a woman in her 70s with active or convalescent COVID-19. The chain employs TRBV3-1 (or the pseudogene TRBV3-2) and TRBJ1-1, with the D gene uncertain. Sequencing used peripheral blood. The DNA sequence is as follows: TGTGCCAGCAGCCAAATAACGTCAGCGCAAGCTTTCTTT. Translation gives CASSQITSAQAFF.